Below are 2 T cell receptor beta chains sequenced from a single sample in a study of shared clonotypes between healthy human individuals. Repertoires were generated with immunoSEQ multiplex PCR, while TCRdb's copy carries only in-frame clones and drops some. Of about 1.5 million clones listed, roughly 98% were seen once; the top ten hold roughly 0.45%. The sequenced material came from naive CD4+ T cells sorted from blood. Sample subset: CD45RA+ positively selected. Source of these receptors: a man under 40 in good health.

The rearrangement uses TRBV7-9 and TRBJ2-1, with 7 nucleotides matching TRBD1. The CDR3 totals 16 residues. V gave up 5 bases and J gave up 5 bases; unmatched junction bases: 12. Per germline, CDR1 SEHNR and CDR2 FQNEAQ (reference sequence). The CDR3: CASSPRGKGANNEQFF. The CDR3 DNA follows: TGTGCCAGCAGCCCCCGGGGAAAGGGGGCAAACAATGAGCAGTTCTTC.

The chain joins TRBV11-2 to TRBJ2-7; D uncertain. Between the trimmed V and J ends, which lost 0 bases and 5 bases, there was a span of 11 bases. In germline, CDR1 is SGHAT, CDR2 FQNNGV. This CDR3 has 14 amino acids. CDR3 nucleotide sequence: TGTGCCAGCAGCTTAGATCGGGTCTCGAACGAGCAGTACTTC. Translated: CASSLDRVSNEQYF.